The clone carrying this T cell receptor beta chain came up a few times. Its antigen is undetermined. This record comes from a study of blood T cells in healthy people across ages. Study results and limitations: In long-lived donors, naive CD4+ cell counts and diversity exceeded those of aged donors.

There are 16 residues in the CDR3. CDR1 is KGHDR and CDR2 is SFDVKD in the germline V gene. Trimming cost V 5 bases and J 5 bases; bases outside gene matches: 9. The second PCR ran roughly 6 to 11 cycles with a sample-barcoded 5' primer and J-beta primers. CDR3-containing paired-end reads numbering at least 2.5 million came from each sample. TCRdb re-analysed the 5' RACE reads in MiXCR, keeping a single row per CDR3 protein. There are about 640,000 distinct CDR3 sequences in the sample; around 54% occur only once, and over 30% lies in the top ten. The clonotype was recovered from a man aged 55 to 70 in good health. The chain carries TRBV24-1 and TRBJ2-3; 10 positions match TRBD2. The sample was blood. CDR3 nucleotide sequence: TGTGCCACCAGTGCAGCCGGGACTAGCGAGGAAGATACGCAGTATTTT. Encoded protein: CATSAAGTSEEDTQYF.